The 28 T cell receptor beta chains presented below share a single source sample, sequenced in a study of OX40 agonist ivuxolimab in advanced cancers. Only in-frame clones appear in the TCRdb table, and some are missing; sequencing was by immunoSEQ multiplex PCR. The top ten hold roughly 2.5% of the sample, which has fewer than 50,000 clones, approximately 80% seen once. The sequenced sample was CD4+ or CD8+ T cells sorted from blood, obtained in a trial of the OX40 agonist ivuxolimab. These receptors came from an adult with an advanced solid tumor such as melanoma, head and neck, liver or kidney cancer.

This clone was seen more than once but under ten times. The chain combines TRBV5-4 with TRBJ1-3, with a possible D match to TRBD1 (5 bases). The ends were cut back, 0 bases at V and 1 base at J, with 14 bases in the middle. The CDR3 length is 17 residues. Germline-derived CDR1 and CDR2 are SGHNT and YYREEE (reference sequence). CDR3 nucleotides: TGTGCCAGCAGCTTGGGGGGGGACGGGTATTCTGGAAACACCATATATTTT. Amino acid sequence: CASSLGGDGYSGNTIYF.

The V and J genes are TRBV5-1 and TRBJ2-7, with 8 bases matching TRBD1. J gave up 2 bases and V 3 bases, and 4 bases lay outside the gene matches. There are 14 residues in the CDR3. Germline assignment: CDR1 SGHRS and CDR2 YFSETQ. The CDR3 DNA reads as TGCGCCAGCAGCTCGGGACAGGCGACCTACGAGCAGTACTTC. Translated, it gives CASSSGQATYEQYF.

The chain carries TRBV5-4 and TRBJ1-1; the D is unclear. V lost 4 bases and J 7 bases, leaving 29 bases between the germline ends. This CDR3 has 18 amino acids. CDR1 SGHNT and CDR2 YYREEE come from the germline V gene (reference sequence). The CDR3 region is CASSRLGSVQSSRFEAFF. CDR3 coding DNA: TGTGCCAGCAGCAGACTTGGGTCTGTCCAAAGCTCCAGATTTGAAGCTTTCTTT.

This clone was observed a single time. The chain employs TRBV6-6 and TRBJ2-2; D not certain. With 6 bases removed from V and 3 bases from J, the gap between germline ends came to 8 bases. In germline, CDR1 is MNHNY, CDR2 SVGAGI (reference sequence). The CDR3 length is 13 residues. In DNA, the CDR3 is TGTGCCAGCAGGCCTCCGGACACCGGGGAGCTGTTTTTT. It specifies CASRPPDTGELFF.

The chain carries TRBV10-3 and TRBJ1-1; tentative D call: TRBD1 (6 bases). The CDR3 loop spans 13 amino acids. Germline values: CDR1 ENHRY, CDR2 SYGVKD. The V and J ends lost 2 bases and 7 bases respectively, with 11 bases between them. The CDR3 protein is CAISETTQGEAFF. The CDR3 nucleotides read TGTGCCATCAGTGAGACCACACAGGGTGAAGCTTTCTTT.

The rearrangement links TRBV5-1 to TRBJ2-7; possibly TRBD1 for D (5 bases). Trimming removed 1 base at V and 2 bases at J, with 16 bases between. This CDR3 has 16 residues. The germline V gene has CDR1 SGHRS and CDR2 YFSETQ. The CDR3 spells CASSLLPQGSAYEQYF. In DNA form, the CDR3 reads TGCGCCAGCAGCTTGCTGCCCCAGGGCAGTGCCTACGAGCAGTACTTC.

The V and J genes are TRBV6-1 and TRBJ2-1; TRBD1 agrees at 9 bases. CDR3 length: 15 residues. The V segment lost 4 bases and the J segment 8 bases; nucleotides outside the gene matches: 9. CDR1 and CDR2 (germline): MNHNS, SASEGT. CDR3 nucleotides: TGTGCCAGCAGTGGAGACAGGGGGTCGAACGATGAGCAGTTCTTC. It encodes CASSGDRGSNDEQFF.

J is TRBJ2-1 and V is TRBV4-1, with TRBD2 matching over 10 bases. Trimming at V came to 6 bases and at J to 5 bases, leaving 10 bases not matched to a gene. The CDR3 spans 16 residues. The germline gives CDR1 MGHRA, CDR2 YSYEKL. The CDR3: CASRPTSGDLHNEQFF. As DNA, the CDR3 is TGCGCCAGCAGACCCACTAGCGGGGATCTGCACAATGAGCAGTTCTTC.

V and J are TRBV5-4 and TRBJ2-5; 7 bases fit TRBD2. The CDR3 runs 14 residues. Germline V gives CDR1 SGHNT, CDR2 YYREEE (reference sequence). V shed 0 bases and J 6 bases; nucleotides not matched to a gene: 5. The CDR3 DNA follows: TGTGCCAGCAGCTTGGAGACTAGCATACAGACCCAGTACTTC. This encodes CASSLETSIQTQYF.

V and J are TRBV6-4 and TRBJ1-2; 7 bases align to TRBD1. The CDR3 length is 14 residues. Germline CDR1 reads MRHNA; CDR2 reads SNTAGT. Trimming cost V 5 bases and J 4 bases; bases outside gene matches: 7. CDR3 DNA sequence: TGTGCCAGCAGTCCCGACAGGGCAGGCTATGGCTACACCTTC. It is translated as CASSPDRAGYGYTF.

The chain employs TRBV30 and TRBJ2-3, with D hard to call. V was cut by 2 bases and J by 8 bases, with 8 bases left in between. The CDR3 has 11 residues. The germline V gene has CDR1 GTSNPN and CDR2 SVGIG (reference sequence). The CDR3 DNA follows: TGTGCCTGGAGTTGGGAAGGTACGCAGTATTTT. Protein product: CAWSWEGTQYF.

The V and J genes are TRBV7-8 and TRBJ2-7; D remains unclear. V lost 1 base to trimming and J lost 7 bases, with 11 bases between them. The CDR3 contains 13 residues. Germline CDR1 SGHVS, CDR2 FQNEAQ. The CDR3 spells CASSLEARREQYF. CDR3 DNA: TGTGCCAGCAGCTTAGAGGCCCGGCGGGAGCAGTACTTC.

This chain uses TRBV7-9 with TRBJ1-1; no clear D gene. The CDR3 spans 13 residues. The V end lost 5 bases, the J end lost 11 bases, and 18 bases lay between the germline ends. Germline CDR1 reads SEHNR; CDR2 reads FQNEAQ (reference sequence). The CDR3 nucleotides are TGTGCCAGCAGCAAAAGCCACAGTCTGGAGGCTTTCTTT. This encodes CASSKSHSLEAFF. The full variable domain, completed using reference TRBV7-9 and TRBJ1-1, is DTGVSQNPRHKITKRGQNVTFRCDPISEHNRLYWYRQTLGQGPEFLTYFQNEAQLEKSRLLSDRFSAERPKGSFSTLEIQRTEQGDSAMYLCASSKSHSLEAFFGQGTRLTVV.

The V call is TRBV30, the J call TRBJ2-1, with a weak D call TRBD1 (6 bases). The V end lost 3 bases, the J end lost 5 bases, and 11 bases lay between the germline ends. The CDR3 has 13 residues. CDR1 is GTSNPN, CDR2 SVGIG, per germline (reference sequence). CDR3 amino acids: CAWSTGLDNEQFF. The DNA for the CDR3 is TGTGCCTGGAGCACAGGGTTAGACAATGAGCAGTTCTTC.

This clone showed up just a few times. This sample includes further DNA sequences coding for the same CDR3. This chain links TRBV30 with TRBJ2-7; possible D gene TRBD1, 6 bases. The V end was cut by 2 bases, the J end by 4 bases, with 15 bases between. There are 14 residues in the CDR3. Germline V gives CDR1 GTSNPN, CDR2 SVGIG (reference sequence). CDR3 in amino acids: CAWSHGGGGYEQYV. CDR3 nucleotide sequence: TGTGCCTGGAGTCATGGTGGGGGCGGGTACGAGCAGTACGTC.

This clone was counted only a few times. The V and J genes are TRBV7-6 and TRBJ2-2; no clear D gene. V was trimmed by 0 bases and J by 5 bases, leaving 7 bases between them. The CDR3 length is 14 residues. The germline V gene encodes CDR1 SGHVS and CDR2 FNYEAQ. As DNA, the CDR3 is TGTGCCAGCAGCTTAGCAGAAGGGACCGGGGAGCTGTTTTTT. The encoded protein is CASSLAEGTGELFF.

This sequence joins TRBV6-7 and TRBJ2-3; D not resolved. Being an ORF, TRBV6-7 has a function that is uncertain. CDR3 length equals 15 residues. Trimming took 2 bases from V and 2 from J, leaving 11 bases between them. The CDR3 protein is CASSYDGSHTDTQYF. The CDR3 nucleotides read TGTGCCAGCAGTTACGACGGCAGCCACACAGATACGCAGTATTTT.

This clone turned up a few times. The rearrangement links TRBV2 to TRBJ1-1, with D maybe TRBD1 (5 bases). The germline CDR1 and CDR2 sequences are SNHLY and FYNNEI. The CDR3 is 14 amino acids. The V and J ends lost 6 bases and 6 bases respectively, with 17 bases between them. The CDR3 is CASRGGLRRAEAFF. For the CDR3, the DNA is TGTGCCAGCAGGGGGGGTCTCCGGAGGGCTGAAGCTTTCTTT. The full variable domain, with the rest looked up from reference TRBV2 and TRBJ1-1, is EPEVTQTPSHQVTQMGQEVILRCVPISNHLYFYWYRQILGQKVEFLVSFYNNEISEKSEIFDDQFSVERPDGSNFTLKIRSTKLEDSAMYFCASRGGLRRAEAFFGQGTRLTVV.

This clone counts as medium-sized. V and J are TRBV2 and TRBJ1-5; TRBD1 might be the D (5 bases). CDR3 length: 13 residues. The germline V gene encodes CDR1 SNHLY and CDR2 FYNNEI. The V and J ends lost 6 bases and 7 bases respectively, with 13 bases between them. CDR3 amino acids: CASRIGEAQPQHF. For the CDR3, the DNA is TGTGCCAGCAGAATAGGGGAGGCCCAGCCCCAGCATTTT.

The chain combines TRBV7-8 with TRBJ2-5, with TRBD1 matching 10 bases. The germline gives CDR1 SGHVS, CDR2 FQNEAQ. The V segment lost 5 bases and the J segment 5 bases; nucleotides outside the gene matches: 5. The length of the CDR3 is 14 residues. The CDR3, as DNA: TGTGCCAGCAGCGCAGGACAGGGGGGGGAGACCCAGTACTTC. This encodes CASSAGQGGETQYF.

The V gene is TRBV5-1, the J gene TRBJ1-2; TRBD1 might be the D (5 bases). V shed 0 bases and J shed 2 bases, with 14 bases lying between them. CDR1 and CDR2 from the germline V gene are SGHRS and YFSETQ. This CDR3 has 16 residues. As DNA, the CDR3 is TGCGCCAGCAGCTTGGGGGGTCCGACAGCAAACTATGGCTACACCTTC. Its protein is CASSLGGPTANYGYTF. Filled out from reference TRBV5-1 and TRBJ1-2, the complete variable domain reads KAGVTQTPRYLIKTRGQQVTLSCSPISGHRSVSWYQQTPGQGLQFLFEYFSETQRNKGNFPGRFSGRQFSNSRSEMNVSTLELGDSALYLCASSLGGPTANYGYTFGSGTRLTVV.

The chain recombines TRBV14 with TRBJ2-2, with D possibly being TRBD2 (5 bases). Per the germline V gene, CDR1 is SGHDN and CDR2 is FVKESK. The CDR3 is made up of 13 amino acids. V was shortened by 6 bases and J by 5 bases, with 10 bases between the two germline ends. CDR3 sequence: CASRGSGTGELFF. For the CDR3, the DNA is TGTGCCAGCAGAGGGTCGGGGACCGGGGAGCTGTTTTTT.

The gene calls are TRBV7-2 and TRBJ2-7; the D is unclear. The germline gives CDR1 SGHTA, CDR2 FQGNSA. Trimming took 5 bases from V and 0 from J, leaving 17 bases between them. The CDR3 extends over 16 amino acids. CDR3 coding DNA: TGTGCCAGCAGCCGAAGAAGTGCCCTCAGCTCCTACGAGCAGTACTTC. Protein product: CASSRRSALSSYEQYF.

The chain is built from TRBV6-5 and TRBJ2-3; 7 bases align to TRBD2. V gave up 6 bases and J gave up 6 bases; unmatched junction bases: 12. CDR1 is MNHEY, CDR2 SVGAGI, per germline. CDR3 size: 15 residues. The CDR3 region is CASRRFQAGADTQYF. DNA for the CDR3: TGTGCCAGCAGAAGGTTTCAGGCGGGAGCCGATACGCAGTATTTT.

The chain joins TRBV9 to TRBJ2-3; D may be TRBD2 (5 bases). V lost 0 bases and J lost 5, with 13 bases in between. The CDR3 is made up of 15 amino acids. The germline CDR1 and CDR2 sequences are SGDLS and YYNGEE. CDR3 in amino acids: CASSVGVGVVDTQYF. The CDR3 DNA reads TGTGCCAGCAGCGTAGGGGTGGGAGTGGTAGATACGCAGTATTTT.

This clone appeared a few times. This chain links TRBV5-1 with TRBJ1-5; D possibly corresponds to TRBD1 (5 bases). The CDR3 loop spans 15 amino acids. Germline V lookup: CDR1 SGHRS, CDR2 YFSETQ. V lost 0 bases to trimming and J lost 5 bases, with 12 bases between them. The CDR3, as DNA: TGCGCCAGCAGCTTGGGTGACAGCTACCATCAGCCCCAGCATTTT. Its protein is CASSLGDSYHQPQHF.

The chain employs TRBV6-5 and TRBJ1-5, with D possibly TRBD1 on 5 matching bases. The germline gives CDR1 MNHEY, CDR2 SVGAGI. The CDR3 extends over 13 amino acids. With 2 bases removed from V and 10 bases from J, the gap between germline ends came to 12 bases. CDR3 sequence (DNA): TGTGCCAGCAGTTACGTCGCGGGGGAACCCCAGCATTTT. It specifies CASSYVAGEPQHF.

The J gene is TRBJ2-5, the V gene TRBV5-1; TRBD2 matches at 13 bases. The CDR3 has 17 amino acids. The germline V gene encodes CDR1 SGHRS and CDR2 YFSETQ. V trimming: 4 bases; J trimming: 5 bases; junction bases outside the gene matches: 11. CDR3 region: CASSQFGLAGASETQYF. DNA for the CDR3: TGCGCCAGCAGCCAATTCGGACTAGCGGGAGCGAGTGAGACCCAGTACTTC.